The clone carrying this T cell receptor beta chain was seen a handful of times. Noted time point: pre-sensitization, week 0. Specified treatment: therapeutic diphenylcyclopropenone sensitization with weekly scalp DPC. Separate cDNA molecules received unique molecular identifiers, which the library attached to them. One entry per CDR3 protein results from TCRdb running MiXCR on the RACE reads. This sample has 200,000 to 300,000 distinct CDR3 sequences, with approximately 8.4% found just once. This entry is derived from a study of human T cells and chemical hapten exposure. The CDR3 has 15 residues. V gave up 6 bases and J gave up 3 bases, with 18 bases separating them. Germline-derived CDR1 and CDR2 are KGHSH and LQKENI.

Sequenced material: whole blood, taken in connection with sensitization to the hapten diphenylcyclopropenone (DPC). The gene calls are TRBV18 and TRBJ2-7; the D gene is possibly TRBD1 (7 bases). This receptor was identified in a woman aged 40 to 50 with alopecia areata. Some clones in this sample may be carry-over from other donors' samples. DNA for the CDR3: TGTGCCAGCTCGCTAGGCCAGGGGGAGGTCTACGAGCAGTACTTC. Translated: CASSLGQGEVYEQYF.